The next 10 T cell receptor beta chains were all read from a single sample in a study of cytomegalovirus exposure and HLA in healthy donors (TCRdb year 2017). Library prep was done by the immunoSEQ multiplex PCR assay. The multiplex PCR relied on a mix of 60 forward primers for TCR Vbeta segments and 13 reverse primers for TCR Jbeta segments. Entries here come from immuneACCESS through TCRdb and include only in-frame sequences with V and J called. Some clones fail to appear in such tables; in the studies checked, an unresolved V gene covers under half of the shortfall, and the cause of the remainder is unknown. The table kept for this sample lists fewer than 85,000 clones. Jointly, the top ten make up 12% to 15% of the sample. Material: PBMCs. The receptors were gathered from a man in his fifties in good health and CMV-seropositive.

The chain combines TRBV5-4 with TRBJ1-1; 8 positions match TRBD1. V was clipped by 5 bases and J by 0 bases; unmatched bases: 3. Germline values: CDR1 SGHNT, CDR2 YYREEE (reference sequence). The CDR3 is 14 amino acids. The CDR3 is CASRPDRVNTEAFF. The DNA for the CDR3 is TGTGCCAGCAGACCGGACAGGGTGAACACTGAAGCTTTCTTT.

The V gene is TRBV4-1, the J gene TRBJ2-2; 8 bases line up with TRBD2. The CDR3 has 16 residues. Germline assignment: CDR1 MGHRA and CDR2 YSYEKL. With V trimmed by 0 bases and J by 4 bases, 4 bases remained unmatched. CDR3 DNA sequence: TGCGCCAGCAGCCAAGATCGGGGGGGCCGCACCGGGGAGCTGTTTTTT. It encodes CASSQDRGGRTGELFF.

The chain has TRBV5-6 and TRBJ2-5, with TRBD1 matching 10 bases. CDR1 is SGHDT and CDR2 is YYEEEE in the germline V gene. The trim removed 4 bases at V and 5 bases at J, leaving 8 bases unmatched. This CDR3 is built from 15 residues. Here the CDR3 reads CASSPRQGALETQYF. The CDR3 DNA reads TGTGCCAGCAGCCCGCGACAGGGGGCTCTGGAGACCCAGTACTTC.

This chain uses TRBV5-1 with TRBJ1-6; possible D gene TRBD1, 5 bases. V gave up 2 bases and J gave up 2 bases, with 8 bases separating them. Germline V gene data show CDR1 as SGHRS and CDR2 as YFSETQ. The CDR3 sequence is 15 residues long. The CDR3 DNA follows: TGCGCCAGCAGCTTACAGGAAACCTATAATTCACCCCTCCACTTT. This translates into CASSLQETYNSPLHF.

This sequence joins TRBV2 and TRBJ2-7, with TRBD2 matching 11 bases. The V gene's germline CDR1 is SNHLY and CDR2 FYNNEI. V lost 3 bases to trimming and J lost 4 bases; unmatched junction nucleotides: 2. The CDR3 is 14 residues long. DNA of the CDR3: TGTGCCAGCAGTGAGGGGACTAGCGGTTACGAGCAGTACTTC. Its translation: CASSEGTSGYEQYF.

The chain uses TRBV5-4 and TRBJ2-1; TRBD2 is a possible D gene (5 bases). This CDR3 has 15 amino acids. With 4 bases removed from V and 6 bases from J, the gap between germline ends came to 17 bases. The germline CDR1 and CDR2 sequences are SGHNT and YYREEE (reference sequence). CDR3 region: CASSPEAAEGNEQFF. The CDR3 DNA reads as TGTGCCAGCAGCCCGGAGGCCGCCGAAGGCAATGAGCAGTTCTTC.

The genes are TRBV2 and TRBJ1-1, with TRBD1 identical over 8 bases. The CDR3 sequence is 13 residues long. Trimming took 7 bases from V and 11 from J; bases not matched to a gene: 12. Per germline, CDR1 SNHLY and CDR2 FYNNEI. The CDR3, as DNA: TGTGCCAGCAATGTACAGGGGGAAGTGCGGGCTTTCTTT. This gives the protein CASNVQGEVRAFF.

The chain carries TRBV2 and TRBJ2-1; 11 nucleotides align to TRBD2. This CDR3 is built from 15 residues. Per the germline V gene, CDR1 is SNHLY and CDR2 is FYNNEI. Trimming at V came to 4 bases and at J to 8 bases, leaving 7 bases not matched to a gene. CDR3 amino acids: CASSARSGGAYEQFF. CDR3 DNA: TGTGCCAGCAGTGCCCGTAGCGGGGGGGCTTATGAGCAGTTCTTC.

The chain couples TRBV5-1 to TRBJ1-1; 7 bases fit TRBD1. This CDR3 comprises 16 residues. J gave up 1 base and V 4 bases, and 10 bases lay outside the gene matches. The V gene's germline CDR1 is SGHRS and CDR2 YFSETQ. CDR3 sequence (DNA): TGCGCCAGCAGCCCGATAACAGGGGTCGCGAACACTGAAGCTTTCTTT. As protein: CASSPITGVANTEAFF.

The chain is built from TRBV5-1 and TRBJ1-4, with D perhaps TRBD1 (5 bases). CDR1 and CDR2 (germline): SGHRS, YFSETQ. The CDR3 covers 16 residues. V lost 0 bases, J lost 8 bases, and 17 bases lay in between. CDR3 protein: CASSLEGLPGREKLFF. CDR3 sequence (DNA): TGCGCCAGCAGCTTGGAGGGGTTGCCAGGGAGGGAAAAACTGTTTTTT. The full variable domain, in which reference TRBV5-1 and TRBJ1-4 provide the parts outside the CDR3, is KAGVTQTPRYLIKTRGQQVTLSCSPISGHRSVSWYQQTPGQGLQFLFEYFSETQRNKGNFPGRFSGRQFSNSRSEMNVSTLELGDSALYLCASSLEGLPGREKLFFGSGTQLSVL.